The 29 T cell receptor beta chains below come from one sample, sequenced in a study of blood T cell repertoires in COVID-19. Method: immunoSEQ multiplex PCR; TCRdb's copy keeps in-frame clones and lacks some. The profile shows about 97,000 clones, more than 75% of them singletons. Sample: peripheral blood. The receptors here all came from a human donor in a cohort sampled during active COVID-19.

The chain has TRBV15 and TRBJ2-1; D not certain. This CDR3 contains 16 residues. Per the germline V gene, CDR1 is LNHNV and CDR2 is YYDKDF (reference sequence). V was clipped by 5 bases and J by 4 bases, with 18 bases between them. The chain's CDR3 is CATSPRGLFSYNEQFF. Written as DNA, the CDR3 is TGTGCCACCAGCCCTCGCGGCCTTTTTTCATACAATGAGCAGTTCTTC.

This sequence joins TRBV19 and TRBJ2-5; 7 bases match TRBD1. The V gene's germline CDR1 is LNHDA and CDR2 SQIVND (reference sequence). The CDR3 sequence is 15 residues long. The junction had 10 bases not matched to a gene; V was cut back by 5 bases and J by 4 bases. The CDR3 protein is CASSARQGRGETQYF. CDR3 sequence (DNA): TGTGCCAGTAGTGCAAGACAGGGACGGGGAGAGACCCAGTACTTC.

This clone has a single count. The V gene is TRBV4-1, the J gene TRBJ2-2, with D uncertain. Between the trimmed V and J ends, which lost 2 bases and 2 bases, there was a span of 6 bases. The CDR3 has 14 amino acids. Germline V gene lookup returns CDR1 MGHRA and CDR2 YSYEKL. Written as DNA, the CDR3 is TGCGCCAGCAGCCAAATCGTTAACACCGGGGAGCTGTTTTTT. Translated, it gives CASSQIVNTGELFF.

The CDR3 DNA sequence: TGCGCCAGCAGCTTGACAACAGGGAAAGGCTACAATGAGCAGTTCTTC. It is translated as CASSLTTGKGYNEQFF. The V call is TRBV5-1, the J call TRBJ2-1, with a tentative D call TRBD1 (6 bases). Trimming took 1 base from V and 3 from J, leaving 14 bases between them. The CDR3 is 16 amino acids. Germline V CDR1 and CDR2: SGHRS, YFSETQ.

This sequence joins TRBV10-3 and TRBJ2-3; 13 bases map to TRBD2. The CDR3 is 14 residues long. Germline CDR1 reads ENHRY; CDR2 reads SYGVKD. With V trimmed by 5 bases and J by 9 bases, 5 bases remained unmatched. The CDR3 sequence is CAISWETSGGTQYF. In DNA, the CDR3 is TGTGCCATCAGTTGGGAGACTAGCGGGGGGACGCAGTATTTT.

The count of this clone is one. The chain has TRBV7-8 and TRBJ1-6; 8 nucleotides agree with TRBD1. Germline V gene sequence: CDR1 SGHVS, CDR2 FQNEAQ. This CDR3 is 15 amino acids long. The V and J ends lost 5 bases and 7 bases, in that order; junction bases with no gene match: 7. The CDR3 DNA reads TGTGCCAGCAGCGGGACAGGCTCGCGAAATTCACCCCTCCACTTT. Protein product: CASSGTGSRNSPLHF.

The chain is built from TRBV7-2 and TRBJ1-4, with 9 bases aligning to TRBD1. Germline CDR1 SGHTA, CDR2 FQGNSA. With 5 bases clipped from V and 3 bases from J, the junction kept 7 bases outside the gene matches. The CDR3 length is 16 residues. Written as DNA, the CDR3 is TGTGCCAGCAGCGACCGGACAGGGGCTCCTAATGAAAAACTGTTTTTT. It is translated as CASSDRTGAPNEKLFF.

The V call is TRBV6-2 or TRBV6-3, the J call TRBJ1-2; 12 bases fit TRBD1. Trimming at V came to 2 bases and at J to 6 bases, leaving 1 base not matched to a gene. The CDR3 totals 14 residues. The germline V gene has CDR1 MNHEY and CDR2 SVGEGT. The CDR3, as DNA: TGTGCCAGCAGTTACCGGGACAGGGGGCATGGCTACACCTTC. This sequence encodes CASSYRDRGHGYTF.

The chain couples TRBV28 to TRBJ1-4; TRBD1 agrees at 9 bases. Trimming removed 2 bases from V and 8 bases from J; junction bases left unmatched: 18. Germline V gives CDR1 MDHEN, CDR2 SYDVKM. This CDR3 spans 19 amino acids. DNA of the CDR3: TGTGCCAGCAGTTTAGGTCCTGGGACAGGGTCCTCCAGGAGGGAAAAACTGTTTTTT. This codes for CASSLGPGTGSSRREKLFF.

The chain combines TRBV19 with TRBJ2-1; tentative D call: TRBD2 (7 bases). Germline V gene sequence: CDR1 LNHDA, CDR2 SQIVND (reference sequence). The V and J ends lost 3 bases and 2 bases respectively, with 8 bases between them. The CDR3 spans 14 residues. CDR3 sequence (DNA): TGTGCCAGTAGTATCGGGGGGCCCTACAATGAGCAGTTCTTC. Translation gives CASSIGGPYNEQFF.

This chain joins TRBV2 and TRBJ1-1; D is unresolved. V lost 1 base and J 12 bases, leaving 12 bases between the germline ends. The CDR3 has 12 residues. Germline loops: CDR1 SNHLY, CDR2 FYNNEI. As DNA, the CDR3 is TGTGCCAGCAGTGAAGTTGACTCTCGGTCTTTCTTT. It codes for CASSEVDSRSFF.

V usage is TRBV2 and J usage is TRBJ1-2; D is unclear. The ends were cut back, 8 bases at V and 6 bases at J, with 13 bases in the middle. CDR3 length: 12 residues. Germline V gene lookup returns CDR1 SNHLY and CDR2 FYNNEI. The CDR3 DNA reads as TGTGCCAGCCGGGGAGAAGGAAATGGCTACACCTTC. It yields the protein CASRGEGNGYTF.

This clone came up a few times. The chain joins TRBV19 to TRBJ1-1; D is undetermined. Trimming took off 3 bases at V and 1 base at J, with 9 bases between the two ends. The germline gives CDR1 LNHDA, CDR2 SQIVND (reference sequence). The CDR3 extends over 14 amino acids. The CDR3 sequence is CASSIYGENTEAFF. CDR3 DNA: TGTGCCAGTAGTATCTACGGGGAGAACACTGAAGCTTTCTTT.

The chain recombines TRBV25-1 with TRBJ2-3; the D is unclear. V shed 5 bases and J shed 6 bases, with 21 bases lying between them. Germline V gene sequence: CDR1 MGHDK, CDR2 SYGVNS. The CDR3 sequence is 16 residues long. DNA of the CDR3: TGTGCCAGCAGTCCCCTTTTAGCCGCGTCGGTCGATACGCAGTATTTT. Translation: CASSPLLAASVDTQYF.

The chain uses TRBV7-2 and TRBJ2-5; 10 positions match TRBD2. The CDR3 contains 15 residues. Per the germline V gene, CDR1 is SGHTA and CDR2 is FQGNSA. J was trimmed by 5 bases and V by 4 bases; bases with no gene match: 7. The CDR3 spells CASSSPSSGGETQYF. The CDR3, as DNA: TGTGCCAGCAGCTCCCCTTCTAGCGGGGGTGAGACCCAGTACTTC.

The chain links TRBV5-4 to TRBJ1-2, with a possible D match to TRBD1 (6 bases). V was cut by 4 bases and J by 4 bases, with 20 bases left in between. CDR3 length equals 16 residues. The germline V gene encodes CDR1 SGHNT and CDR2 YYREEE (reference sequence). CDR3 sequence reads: CASSPLGGAPVYGYTF. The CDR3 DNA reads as TGTGCCAGCAGCCCCCTAGGGGGGGCTCCAGTCTATGGCTACACCTTC.

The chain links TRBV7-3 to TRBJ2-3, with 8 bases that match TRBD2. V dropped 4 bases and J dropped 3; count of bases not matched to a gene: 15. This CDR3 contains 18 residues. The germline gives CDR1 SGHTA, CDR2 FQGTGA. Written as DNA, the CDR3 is TGTGCCAGCAGCTCCCAACCCCGGGTGCCGGGGGGGACAGATACGCAGTATTTT. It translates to CASSSQPRVPGGTDTQYF.

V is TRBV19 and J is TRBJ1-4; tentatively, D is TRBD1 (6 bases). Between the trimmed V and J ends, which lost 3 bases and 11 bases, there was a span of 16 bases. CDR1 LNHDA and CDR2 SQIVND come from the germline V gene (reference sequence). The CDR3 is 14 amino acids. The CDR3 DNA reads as TGTGCCAGTAGTATGGGGGCAGGGTTGGACAAACTGTTTTTT. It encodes CASSMGAGLDKLFF.

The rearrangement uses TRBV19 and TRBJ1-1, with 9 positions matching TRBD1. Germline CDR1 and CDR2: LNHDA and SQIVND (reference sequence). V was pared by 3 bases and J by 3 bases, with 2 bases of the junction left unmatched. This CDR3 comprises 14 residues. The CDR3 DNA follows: TGTGCCAGTAGTATCGGGGACAGGGACACTGAAGCTTTCTTT. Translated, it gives CASSIGDRDTEAFF.

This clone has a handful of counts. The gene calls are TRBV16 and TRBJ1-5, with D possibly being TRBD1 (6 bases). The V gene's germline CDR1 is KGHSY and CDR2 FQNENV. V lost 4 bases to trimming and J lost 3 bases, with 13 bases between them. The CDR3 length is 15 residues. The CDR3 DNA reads TGTGCCAGCAGCCCGACAGGCAGGACCAATCAGCCCCAGCATTTT. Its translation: CASSPTGRTNQPQHF.

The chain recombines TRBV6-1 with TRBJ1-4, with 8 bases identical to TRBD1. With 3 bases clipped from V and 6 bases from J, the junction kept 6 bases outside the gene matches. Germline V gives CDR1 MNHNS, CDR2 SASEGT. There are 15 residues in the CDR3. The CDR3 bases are TGTGCCAGCAGTGACCAGGACAGGGAATATGAAAAACTGTTTTTT. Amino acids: CASSDQDREYEKLFF.

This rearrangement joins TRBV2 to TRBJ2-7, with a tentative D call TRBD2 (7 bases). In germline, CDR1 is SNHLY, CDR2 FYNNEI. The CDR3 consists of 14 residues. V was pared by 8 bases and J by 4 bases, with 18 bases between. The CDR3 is CASRLGGGVYEQYF. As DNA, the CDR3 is TGTGCCAGCCGACTAGGGGGGGGCGTGTACGAGCAGTACTTC. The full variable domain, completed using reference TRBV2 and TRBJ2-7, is EPEVTQTPSHQVTQMGQEVILRCVPISNHLYFYWYRQILGQKVEFLVSFYNNEISEKSEIFDDQFSVERPDGSNFTLKIRSTKLEDSAMYFCASRLGGGVYEQYFGPGTRLTVT.

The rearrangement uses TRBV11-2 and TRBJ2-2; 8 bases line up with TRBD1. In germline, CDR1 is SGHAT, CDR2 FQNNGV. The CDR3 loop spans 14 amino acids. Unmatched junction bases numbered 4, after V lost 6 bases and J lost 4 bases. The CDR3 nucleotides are TGTGCCAGCAGAAACAGGGGGAGCACCGGGGAGCTGTTTTTT. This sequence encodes CASRNRGSTGELFF.

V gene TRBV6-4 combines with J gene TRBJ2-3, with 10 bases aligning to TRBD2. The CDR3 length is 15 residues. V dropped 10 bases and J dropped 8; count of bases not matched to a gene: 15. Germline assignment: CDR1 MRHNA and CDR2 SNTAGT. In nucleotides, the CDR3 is TGTGCCAACACCCTAACTAGCGGGGAAAGAGGTACGCAGTATTTT. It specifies CANTLTSGERGTQYF.

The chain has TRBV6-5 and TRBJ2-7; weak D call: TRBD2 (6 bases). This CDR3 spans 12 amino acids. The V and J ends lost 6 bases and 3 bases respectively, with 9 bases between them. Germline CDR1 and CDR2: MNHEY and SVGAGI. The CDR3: CASRGGGYEQYF. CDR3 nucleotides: TGTGCCAGCAGGGGAGGCGGCTACGAGCAGTACTTC.

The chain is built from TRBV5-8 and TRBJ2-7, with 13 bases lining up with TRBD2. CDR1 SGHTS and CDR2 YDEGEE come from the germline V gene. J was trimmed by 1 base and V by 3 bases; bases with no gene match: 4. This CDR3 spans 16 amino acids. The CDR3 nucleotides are TGTGCCAGCAGCTCAGGGACTAGCGGGATGTCCTACGAGCAGTACTTC. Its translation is CASSSGTSGMSYEQYF.

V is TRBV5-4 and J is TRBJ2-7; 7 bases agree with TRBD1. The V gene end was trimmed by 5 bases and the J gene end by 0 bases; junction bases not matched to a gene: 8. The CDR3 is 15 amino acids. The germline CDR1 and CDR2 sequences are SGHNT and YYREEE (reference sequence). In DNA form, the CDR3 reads TGTGCCAGCAGTCTCGGACAGGCCCTCTCCTACGAGCAGTACTTC. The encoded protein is CASSLGQALSYEQYF.

CDR3 in DNA: TGTGCCAGCTCACCTGGTTCCGGGACAGATCGCCGTCGTGGGGGTAACGCTGAAGCTTTCTTT. Translating it yields CASSPGSGTDRRRGGNAEAFF. J is TRBJ1-1 and V is TRBV18, with 7 nucleotides matching TRBD1. Losses at the gene ends were 3 bases for V and 6 bases for J; bases not matched to a gene: 28. The CDR3 contains 21 residues. Germline lookup yields CDR1 KGHSH and CDR2 LQKENI.

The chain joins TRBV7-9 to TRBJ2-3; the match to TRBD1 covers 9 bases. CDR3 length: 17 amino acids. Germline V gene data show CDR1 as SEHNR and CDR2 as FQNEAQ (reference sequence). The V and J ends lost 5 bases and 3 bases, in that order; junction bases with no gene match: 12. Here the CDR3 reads CASSLTQGQGLTDTQYF. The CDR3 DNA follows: TGTGCCAGCAGCCTAACCCAAGGACAGGGGCTTACAGATACGCAGTATTTT.